This is a list of T cell receptor beta chains from one sample in a study of cytomegalovirus exposure and HLA in healthy donors. Method: immunoSEQ multiplex PCR; TCRdb's copy keeps in-frame clones and lacks some. The sample records 150,000 to 200,000 clones, about four fifths being singletons. Sequenced material: PBMCs. The receptors stem from a woman in her 50s in good health and CMV-seronegative. Both conserved end residues are part of each CDR3. The order of the fields is V gene, clone size, D gene, J gene, CDR3 DNA, CDR3 protein. A D gene is named only where the DNA matches it firmly. Part of the rows lack a size; the others show once, few, many or a class for expanded clones.

>TRBV19|NA|NA|TRBJ2-2
TGTGCCAGTAGAGACAGGGACTACACCGGGGAGCTGTTTTTT
CASRDRDYTGELFF
>TRBV11-2|NA|TRBD1|TRBJ2-7
TGTGCCAGCAGCTTAGGCGACAGGGTTGGCGAGCAGTACTTC
CASSLGDRVGEQYF
>TRBV5-6|NA|NA|TRBJ1-2
TGTGCCAGCAGCTTTCTCGACAGGAATAACTATGGCTACACCTTC
CASSFLDRNNYGYTF
>TRBV27|NA|NA|TRBJ2-5
TGTGCCAGCAGTTTCTTACTAGCTGGGCAAGAGACCCAGTACTTC
CASSFLLAGQETQYF
>TRBV15|once|NA|TRBJ2-7
TGTGCCACCAGCACCAGCTGGGGGGTCCTCTCCTACGAGCAGTACTTC
CATSTSWGVLSYEQYF
>TRBV6-5|NA|NA|TRBJ1-6
TGTGCCAGCAGTTACGCGGACAGCAATTCCCCCCTCCACTTT
CASSYADSNSPLHF
>TRBV5-1|few|NA|TRBJ1-4
TGCGCCAGCAGCGTTGCTGGCATTGGTGCCACTAATGAAAAACTGTTTTTT
CASSVAGIGATNEKLFF
>TRBV19|NA|NA|TRBJ1-2
TGTGCCAGTAGTCCCTCCACAGGGAGTGGCTACACCTTC
CASSPSTGSGYTF
>TRBV18|NA|NA|TRBJ1-1
TGTGCCAGCTCACTAACAGTCGACAACACTGAAGCTTTCTTT
CASSLTVDNTEAFF
>TRBV19|NA|TRBD1|TRBJ1-5
TGTGCCAGTAATGGGCAGGGGGCGTCGAGCAATCAGCCCCAGCATTTT
CASNGQGASSNQPQHF
>TRBV19|few|NA|TRBJ1-1
TGTGCCAGTAGTACTCCTCACAGGGAAAACACTGAAGCTTTCTTT
CASSTPHRENTEAFF
>TRBV4-3|once|TRBD1|TRBJ2-3
TGCGCCAGCAGCCAGGCTCCGGGACAGACGGGATCGCAGTATTTT
CASSQAPGQTGSQYF
>TRBV27|NA|NA|TRBJ2-7
TGTGCCAGCAAGAGCGAAGGAAATAGGTACGAGCAGTACTTC
CASKSEGNRYEQYF
>TRBV5-1|NA|NA|TRBJ2-5
TGCGCCAGCAGCTTTAGTACTGTGGAGACCCAGTACTTC
CASSFSTVETQYF
>TRBV28|once|TRBD1|TRBJ2-7
TGTGCCAGCAGTTCCGGGACAGGGTTTACCCCCGAGCAGTACTTC
CASSSGTGFTPEQYF
>TRBV7-8|NA|TRBD2|TRBJ2-2
TGTGCCAGCAGCGAGAGACTAGCGGGAGGCACCGGGGAGCTGTTTTTT
CASSERLAGGTGELFF
>TRBV29-1|NA|TRBD1|TRBJ1-1
TGCAGCGTCCAAAGACAGGGACAGAACACTGAAGCTTTCTTT
CSVQRQGQNTEAFF
>TRBV4-3|NA|NA|TRBJ1-2
TGCGCCAGCAGCCCCTCACAGTTGGGCTATGGCTACACCTTC
CASSPSQLGYGYTF
>TRBV10-3|NA|TRBD2|TRBJ2-3
TGTGCCATCAGTGAGGCTAGCGGGAGGGCCCCAGATACGCAGTATTTT
CAISEASGRAPDTQYF
>TRBV13|NA|TRBD1|TRBJ1-2
TGTGCCAGCAGCCGATCGGGACAGGTCTTATATGGCTACACCTTC
CASSRSGQVLYGYTF
>TRBV6-5|NA|NA|TRBJ2-7
TGTGCCAGCAGTTCCTCCAGGGGTTCGGGGGAGCAGTACTTC
CASSSSRGSGEQYF
>TRBV7-9|NA|TRBD1|TRBJ1-2
TGTTCCAGCAGCTTGGTAGGGGGCGGCTACACCTTC
CSSSLVGGGYTF
>TRBV30|NA|TRBD1|TRBJ1-4
TGTGCCTGGAGGCAGGGGGCGCGGGAAAAACTGTTTTTT
CAWRQGAREKLFF
>TRBV2|NA|NA|TRBJ2-7
TGTGCCAGCACGGGTCAATACGAGCAGTACTTC
CASTGQYEQYF
>TRBV9|NA|TRBD2|TRBJ2-3
TGTGCCAGCAGCGTCCAGGCGGGGAGGGCAGATACGCAGTATTTT
CASSVQAGRADTQYF
>TRBV21-1|NA|NA|TRBJ2-3
TGTGCCAGCAGGATTTTCTACGGACAACGGCACGCAGATACGCAGTATTTT
CASRIFYGQRHADTQYF
>TRBV7-3|NA|TRBD1|TRBJ2-2
TGTGCCAGCAGCTTACCGGGACAGGGGGCCGGGGAGCTGTTTTTT
CASSLPGQGAGELFF
>TRBV4-1|few|TRBD2|TRBJ2-2
TGCGCCAGCAGCCCCTCGGGACTAGCGGATAGCACCGGGGAGCTGTTTTTT
CASSPSGLADSTGELFF
>TRBV28|NA|NA|TRBJ1-1
TGTGCCAGCACCCAGACAGTCAACACTGAAGCTTTCTTT
CASTQTVNTEAFF
>TRBV6-5|NA|NA|TRBJ2-7
TGTGCCAGCAGTTACGCCGGAGGCGAGAGTTACGAGCAGTACTTC
CASSYAGGESYEQYF
>TRBV7-2|NA|TRBD1|TRBJ1-3
TGTGCCAGCACTCAGGACAGGGGAATATATTTT
CASTQDRGIYF
>TRBV25-1|NA|TRBD1|TRBJ1-2
TGTGCCAGCAGTGAGAGGGACAGGGATTATGGCTACACCTTC
CASSERDRDYGYTF
>TRBV5-8|NA|NA|TRBJ2-7
TGTGCCAGCGAGGGCGAGCAGTACTTC
CASEGEQYF
>TRBV19|few|NA|TRBJ2-7
TGTGCCTCCTCGCTGCAGGCCCTTAACTACGAGCAGTACTTC
CASSLQALNYEQYF
>TRBV6-6|NA|NA|TRBJ1-1
TGTGCCAGCGTCCGGGTGGCGGACACTGAAGCTTTCTTT
CASVRVADTEAFF
>TRBV2|NA|TRBD1|TRBJ1-1
TGTGCCAGCAGGGAACAGGGGCCTGAAGCTTTCTTT
CASREQGPEAFF
>TRBV28|NA|NA|TRBJ1-6
TGTGCCAGCAGAGGGGAATCCTATAATTCACCCCTCCACTTT
CASRGESYNSPLHF
>TRBV5-6|NA|NA|TRBJ1-2
TGTGCCAGCAGCTTGGCTTGGGCAGGGGATAACTATGGCTACACCTTC
CASSLAWAGDNYGYTF
>TRBV27|once|TRBD2|TRBJ2-5
TGTGCCAGCAGGCGCCAAGGGACTAGCGGGGGAGAGACCCAGTACTTC
CASRRQGTSGGETQYF
>TRBV6-5|NA|TRBD1|TRBJ1-5
TGTGCCAGCAGTTACGGACAGGGTAGCAATCAGCCCCAGCATTTT
CASSYGQGSNQPQHF
>TRBV30|NA|NA|TRBJ2-1
TGTGCCTGGATTGGGGGGAGATCCTACAATGAGCAGTTCTTC
CAWIGGRSYNEQFF